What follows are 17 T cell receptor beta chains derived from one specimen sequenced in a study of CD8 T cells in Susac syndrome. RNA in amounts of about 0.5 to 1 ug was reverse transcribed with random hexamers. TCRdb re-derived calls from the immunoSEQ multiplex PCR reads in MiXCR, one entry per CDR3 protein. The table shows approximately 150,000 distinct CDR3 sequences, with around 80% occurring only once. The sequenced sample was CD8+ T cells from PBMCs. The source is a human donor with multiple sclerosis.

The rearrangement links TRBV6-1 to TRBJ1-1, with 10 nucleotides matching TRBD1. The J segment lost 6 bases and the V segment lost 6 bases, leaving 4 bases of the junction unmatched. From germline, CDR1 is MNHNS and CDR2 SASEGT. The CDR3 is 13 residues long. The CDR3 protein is CASSPGTGAEAFF. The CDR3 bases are TGTGCCAGCAGCCCGGGGACAGGGGCTGAAGCTTTCTTT.

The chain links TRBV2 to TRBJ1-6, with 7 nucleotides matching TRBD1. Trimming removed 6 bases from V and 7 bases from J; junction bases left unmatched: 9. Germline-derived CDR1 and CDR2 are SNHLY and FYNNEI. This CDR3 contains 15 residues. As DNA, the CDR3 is TGTGCCAGCAGAGTGCTCGGGACAGCCAATTCACCCCTCCACTTT. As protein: CASRVLGTANSPLHF.

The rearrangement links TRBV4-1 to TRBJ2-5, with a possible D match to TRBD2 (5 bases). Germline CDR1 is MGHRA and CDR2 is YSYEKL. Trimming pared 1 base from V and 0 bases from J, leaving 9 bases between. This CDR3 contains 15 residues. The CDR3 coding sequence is TGCGCCAGCAGCCAAGCCGACGGGAACCAAGAGACCCAGTACTTC. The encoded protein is CASSQADGNQETQYF.

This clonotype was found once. The CDR3 spells CASSPSLGGSSYNEQFF. DNA of the CDR3: TGTGCCAGCAGCCCATCCCTTGGCGGGAGCTCCTACAATGAGCAGTTCTTC. The genes are TRBV3-1 and TRBJ2-1; TRBD2 aligns across 7 bases. This CDR3 is 17 amino acids long. Germline V gene sequence: CDR1 LGHDT, CDR2 YNNKEL (reference sequence). V was clipped by 4 bases and J by 0 bases; unmatched bases: 9.

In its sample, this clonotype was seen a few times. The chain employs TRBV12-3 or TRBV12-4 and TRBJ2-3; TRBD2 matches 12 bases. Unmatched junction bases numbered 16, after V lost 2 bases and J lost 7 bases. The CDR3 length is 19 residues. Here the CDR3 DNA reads TGTGCCAGCAGTTTACGATGGACAATGACTAGCGGGAGTGTTCATACGCAGTATTTT. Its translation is CASSLRWTMTSGSVHTQYF.

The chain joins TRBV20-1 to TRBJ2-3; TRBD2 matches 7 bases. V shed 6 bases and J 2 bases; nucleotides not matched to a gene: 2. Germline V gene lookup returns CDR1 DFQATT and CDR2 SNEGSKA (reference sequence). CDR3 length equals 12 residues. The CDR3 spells CSARDYTDTQYF. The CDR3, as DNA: TGCAGTGCCCGGGACTACACAGATACGCAGTATTTT.

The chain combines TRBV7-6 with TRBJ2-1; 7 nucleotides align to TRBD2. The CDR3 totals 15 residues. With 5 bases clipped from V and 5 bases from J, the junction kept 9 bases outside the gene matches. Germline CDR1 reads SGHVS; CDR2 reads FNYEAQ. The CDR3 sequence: CASSLRGGANNEQFF. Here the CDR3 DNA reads TGTGCCAGCAGCCTACGGGGAGGGGCCAACAATGAGCAGTTCTTC.

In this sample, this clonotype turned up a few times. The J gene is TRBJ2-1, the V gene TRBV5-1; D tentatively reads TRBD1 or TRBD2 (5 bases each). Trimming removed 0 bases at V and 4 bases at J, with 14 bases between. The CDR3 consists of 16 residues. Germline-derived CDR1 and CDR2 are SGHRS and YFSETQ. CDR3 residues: CASSLAGTDLYNEQFF. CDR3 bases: TGCGCCAGCAGCTTGGCCGGGACGGACCTTTACAATGAGCAGTTCTTC.

The CDR3 sequence: CASSLFGSSTDTQYF. DNA of the CDR3: TGCGCCAGCAGCTTGTTTGGGTCTAGCACAGATACGCAGTATTTT. This rearrangement joins TRBV5-1 to TRBJ2-3; the D is unclear. The germline CDR1 and CDR2 sequences are SGHRS and YFSETQ. With 1 base removed from V and 0 bases from J, the gap between germline ends came to 9 bases. The CDR3 length is 15 residues. The full variable domain, rest sourced from reference TRBV5-1 and TRBJ2-3, is KAGVTQTPRYLIKTRGQQVTLSCSPISGHRSVSWYQQTPGQGLQFLFEYFSETQRNKGNFPGRFSGRQFSNSRSEMNVSTLELGDSALYLCASSLFGSSTDTQYFGPGTRLTVL.

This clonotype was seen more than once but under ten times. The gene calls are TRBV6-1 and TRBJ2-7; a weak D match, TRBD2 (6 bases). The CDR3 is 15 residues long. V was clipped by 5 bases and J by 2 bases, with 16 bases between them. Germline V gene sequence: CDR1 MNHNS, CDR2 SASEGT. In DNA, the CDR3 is TGTGCCAGCAGTCCAGGAACTGGGGGGACCTACGAGCAGTACGTC. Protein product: CASSPGTGGTYEQYV.

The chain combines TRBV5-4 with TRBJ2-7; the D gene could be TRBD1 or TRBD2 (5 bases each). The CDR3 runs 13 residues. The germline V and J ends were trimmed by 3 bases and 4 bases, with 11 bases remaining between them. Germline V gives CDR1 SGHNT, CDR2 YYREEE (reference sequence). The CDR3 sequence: CASSWGGPYEQYF. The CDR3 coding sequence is TGTGCCAGCAGCTGGGGCGGGCCTTACGAGCAGTACTTC.

CDR3 residues: CASSQEGRVAGNTIYF. DNA of the CDR3: TGTGCCAGCAGCCAAGAGGGCAGGGTTGCTGGAAACACCATATATTTT. This chain connects TRBV4-2 to TRBJ1-3, with D perhaps TRBD1 (5 bases). The CDR3 has 16 amino acids. V lost 0 bases to trimming and J lost 2 bases, with 11 bases between them. Per the germline V gene, CDR1 is LGHNA and CDR2 is YNFKEQ.

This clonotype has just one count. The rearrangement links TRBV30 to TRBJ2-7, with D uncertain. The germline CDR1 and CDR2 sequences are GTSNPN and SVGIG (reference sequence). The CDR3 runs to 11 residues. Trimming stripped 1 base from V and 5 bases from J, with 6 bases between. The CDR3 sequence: CAWSGGNEQYF. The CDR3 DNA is TGTGCCTGGAGTGGAGGAAACGAGCAGTACTTC.

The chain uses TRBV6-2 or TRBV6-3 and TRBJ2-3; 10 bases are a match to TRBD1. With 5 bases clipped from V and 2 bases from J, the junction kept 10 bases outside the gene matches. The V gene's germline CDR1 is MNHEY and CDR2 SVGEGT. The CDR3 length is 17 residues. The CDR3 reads CASSPRDRGTYTDTQYF. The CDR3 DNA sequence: TGTGCCAGCAGTCCCCGGGACAGGGGTACCTACACAGATACGCAGTATTTT.

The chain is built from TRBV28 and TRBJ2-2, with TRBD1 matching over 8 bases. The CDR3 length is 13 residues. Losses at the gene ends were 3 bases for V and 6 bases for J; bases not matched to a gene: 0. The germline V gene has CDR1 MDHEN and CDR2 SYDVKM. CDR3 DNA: TGTGCCAGCAGTTTGACAGGGGCCGGGGAGCTGTTTTTT. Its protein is CASSLTGAGELFF.

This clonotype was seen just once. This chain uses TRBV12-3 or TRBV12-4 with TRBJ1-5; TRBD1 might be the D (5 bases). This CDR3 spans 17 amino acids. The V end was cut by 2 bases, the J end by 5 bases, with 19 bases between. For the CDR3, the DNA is TGTGCCAGCAGTTTAACGGGGACTCCCACCCCCTATCAGCCCCAGCATTTT. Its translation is CASSLTGTPTPYQPQHF.

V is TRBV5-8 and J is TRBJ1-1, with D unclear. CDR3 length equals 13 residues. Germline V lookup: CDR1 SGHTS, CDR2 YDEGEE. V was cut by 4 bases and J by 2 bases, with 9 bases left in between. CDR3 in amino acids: CASSRAGNTEAFF. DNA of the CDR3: TGTGCCAGCAGCCGGGCAGGTAACACTGAAGCTTTCTTT.